This T cell receptor beta chain was identified in a study of blood T cells in healthy people across ages. Regarding the study as a whole: Unsorted PBMCs blocked a conclusive comparison of naive and antigen-experienced cells.

The CDR3 is made up of 15 amino acids. Germline V gene data show CDR1 as SGHKS and CDR2 as YYEKEE (reference sequence). The V end lost 4 bases, the J end lost 3 bases, and 16 bases lay between the germline ends. Primers used in a second PCR of about 6 to 11 cycles were a sample-barcoded 5' primer and a J-beta primer mix. Each cDNA molecule was tagged by a template-switch adaptor with 12 random nucleotides. TCRdb reprocessed the 5' RACE reads via MiXCR and lists one record per CDR3 protein. The sample includes some 780,000 distinct CDR3 sequences, 56% of them seen just once. There are a few counts of this clonotype. Its specificity is not known.

V and J are TRBV5-5 and TRBJ1-2; D possibly corresponds to TRBD1 (6 bases). The source is a man aged 35 to 55 in good health. Sequencing was performed on blood. The CDR3 nucleotides read TGTGCCAGCAGCCCTGGACAGAATGTATACTATGGCTACACCTTC. It translates to CASSPGQNVYYGYTF.